This entry is about one T cell receptor (beta chain). The CDR3 consists of 14 residues. V lost 6 bases to trimming and J lost 3 bases, with 14 bases between them. The germline CDR1 and CDR2 sequences are SNHLY and FYNNEI. This sample is part of a study of blood T cell repertoires in COVID-19. The data were produced by immunoSEQ multiplex PCR, yet TCRdb's version contains in-frame clones alone and is incomplete. The table lists about 140,000 clones, 70% to 85% of them singletons. Sequenced sample: PBMCs or T cells enriched from blood (not recorded which). The chain recombines TRBV2 with TRBJ1-2; D might be TRBD1 (5 bases). The TCR was taken from a woman between 18 and 30 years old who had been exposed to COVID-19. The CDR3 loop is CASRSQGMDYGYTF. CDR3 DNA sequence: TGTGCCAGCAGAAGTCAGGGTATGGACTATGGCTACACCTTC.